Presented here are 7 T cell receptor beta chains from one specimen sequenced in a study of long-term antiretroviral therapy in people with HIV. Assay version v3.0 of immunoSEQ was used, and it was run at survey level. Clones were sequenced by immunoSEQ multiplex PCR, and TCRdb holds only the in-frame ones, with some missing. The table has some 45,000 clones, around nine tenths seen once. Specimen: unsorted PBMCs, collected 0.1 years before starting antiretroviral therapy. Receptors originate from a woman in her forties or fifties with HIV.

The chain couples TRBV7-3 to TRBJ2-5, with 8 bases identical to TRBD1. The CDR3 has 15 amino acids. The junction had 7 bases not matched to a gene; V was cut back by 2 bases and J by 5 bases. Germline V gene data show CDR1 as SGHTA and CDR2 as FQGTGA. The CDR3 DNA reads as TGTGCCAGCAGCTTAGGTCCAGGGGGCGAGGAGACCCAGTACTTC. This codes for CASSLGPGGEETQYF. Variable domain in full (rest from reference TRBV7-3 and TRBJ2-5): GAGVSQTPSNKVTEKGKYVELRCDPISGHTALYWYRQSLGQGPEFLIYFQGTGAADDSGLPNDRFFAVRPEGSVSTLKIQRTERGDSAVYLCASSLGPGGEETQYFGPGTRLLVL.

V is TRBV7-9 and J is TRBJ1-2, with D perhaps matching TRBD1 (6 bases). Trimming removed 3 bases from V and 6 bases from J, with 8 bases in between. The CDR3 length is 12 residues. CDR1 is SEHNR and CDR2 is FQNEAQ in the germline V gene (reference sequence). As DNA, the CDR3 is TGTGCCAGCAGCTTGTCAGGGGATGGCTACACCTTC. Protein sequence: CASSLSGDGYTF. The full variable domain, in which reference TRBV7-9 and TRBJ1-2 provide the parts outside the CDR3, is DTGVSQNPRHKITKRGQNVTFRCDPISEHNRLYWYRQTLGQGPEFLTYFQNEAQLEKSRLLSDRFSAERPKGSFSTLEIQRTEQGDSAMYLCASSLSGDGYTFGSGTRLTVV.

V usage is TRBV4-1 and J usage is TRBJ2-3; 8 nucleotides line up with TRBD2. The CDR3 consists of 13 residues. CDR1 and CDR2 from the germline V gene are MGHRA and YSYEKL. Trimming removed 10 bases from V and 3 bases from J; junction bases left unmatched: 6. CDR3 protein: CATGTRVTDTQYF. The CDR3 DNA reads as TGCGCCACCGGGACTAGAGTTACAGATACGCAGTATTTT.

The rearrangement uses TRBV7-3 and TRBJ2-3, with 7 bases aligning to TRBD1. The CDR3 extends over 16 amino acids. The trim removed 3 bases at V and 1 base at J, leaving 7 bases unmatched. The germline gives CDR1 SGHTA, CDR2 FQGTGA. The CDR3 loop is CASSLTGTLGTDTQYF. The CDR3 bases are TGTGCCAGCAGCTTGACAGGGACGCTGGGCACAGATACGCAGTATTTT.

The gene calls are TRBV27 and TRBJ1-4, with a weak D call TRBD1 (5 bases). The CDR3 has 14 amino acids. Germline CDR1 reads MNHEY; CDR2 reads SMNVEV (reference sequence). V dropped 3 bases and J dropped 10 bases, with 15 bases sitting between them. CDR3 nucleotides: TGTGCCAGCAGTTTCTCGGGGGAGCGAGGAAAACTGTTTTTT. It yields the protein CASSFSGERGKLFF.

The chain combines TRBV7-9 with TRBJ2-7, with 7 nucleotides matching TRBD2. The CDR3 spans 15 residues. Trimming at V came to 5 bases and at J to 7 bases, leaving 14 bases not matched to a gene. Per the germline V gene, CDR1 is SEHNR and CDR2 is FQNEAQ (reference sequence). CDR3 nucleotides: TGTGCCAGCAGCCCTACGGGACTAACTTCGAGGGAGCAGTACTTC. It codes for CASSPTGLTSREQYF.

This clone was observed a single time. This chain connects TRBV28 to TRBJ1-2; 7 positions match TRBD1. The CDR3 has 15 residues. Unmatched junction bases numbered 7, after V lost 2 bases and J lost 4 bases. Germline V lookup: CDR1 MDHEN, CDR2 SYDVKM. DNA of the CDR3: TGTGCCAGCAGTTTAAGAGGGGGCTATAGCTATGGCTACACCTTC. It translates to CASSLRGGYSYGYTF.